What follows are 6 T cell receptor beta chains derived from one specimen sequenced in a study of T cells after yellow fever vaccination. Each CDR3 protein is one row after TCRdb ran MiXCR on the 5' RACE reads. The repertoire has some 350,000 distinct CDR3 sequences, 3.5% to 4.5% of them found once; the top ten carry roughly 24%. The source material was PBMCs, sampled 5 days after the yellow fever booster vaccination. These TCRs come from a man aged 18 to 35 who received the YFV17D yellow fever vaccine.

This clonotype turned up a few times. The chain employs TRBV4-2 and TRBJ1-3; 7 positions match TRBD1. This CDR3 region has 17 residues. V lost 3 bases, J lost 2 bases, and 10 bases stayed unmatched. Germline CDR1 reads LGHNA; CDR2 reads YNFKEQ. Here the CDR3 reads CASSQARTGLAGNTIYF. CDR3 in DNA: TGTGCCAGCAGCCAGGCCCGGACAGGTTTGGCTGGAAACACCATATATTTT.

This clonotype appeared many times. This chain uses TRBV12-3 or TRBV12-4 with TRBJ1-5, with D maybe TRBD1 (6 bases). The CDR3 has 16 residues. V dropped 7 bases and J dropped 6 bases, with 22 bases sitting between them. The CDR3 sequence: CASNSNNNRAGQPQHF. The CDR3 coding sequence is TGTGCCAGCAATTCCAATAATAACAGGGCGGGTCAGCCCCAGCATTTT.

The chain has TRBV9 and TRBJ1-2, with 7 nucleotides matching TRBD1. J was trimmed by 3 bases and V by 0 bases; bases with no gene match: 2. Looked up from germline, CDR1 is SGDLS and CDR2 is YYNGEE. The length of the CDR3 is 14 residues. CDR3 in DNA: TGTGCCAGCAGCGTAGCAGGGGGTTACTATGGCTACACCTTC. As protein: CASSVAGGYYGYTF.

The sample holds a few counts of this clonotype. V and J are TRBV29-1 and TRBJ2-1; 8 bases align to TRBD1. Germline CDR1 reads SQVTM; CDR2 reads ANQGSEA. The CDR3 has 14 amino acids. The ends lost 3 bases at V and 6 bases at J; junction bases unmatched: 7. CDR3 in amino acids: CSVEFLDRANEQFF. CDR3 in DNA: TGCAGCGTTGAGTTCTTGGACAGGGCCAATGAGCAGTTCTTC.

This rearrangement joins TRBV7-2 to TRBJ1-2; no clear D gene. This CDR3 region has 15 residues. The germline CDR1 and CDR2 sequences are SGHTA and FQGNSA. V gave up 1 base and J gave up 2 bases, with 11 bases separating them. The CDR3 loop reads CASSLVGGENYGYTF. In nucleotides, the CDR3 is TGTGCCAGCAGCTTAGTCGGTGGGGAAAACTATGGCTACACCTTC.

Many counts were recorded for this clonotype. The rearrangement uses TRBV7-2 and TRBJ2-3; perhaps TRBD2 as D (5 bases). The CDR3 covers 15 residues. The V end lost 5 bases, the J end lost 0 bases, and 12 bases lay between the germline ends. Germline assignment: CDR1 SGHTA and CDR2 FQGNSA. DNA of the CDR3: TGTGCCAGCAGCCGGAGCGGAGCAAGCACAGATACGCAGTATTTT. The encoded protein is CASSRSGASTDTQYF.